Listed here are 18 T cell receptor beta chains from one sample, sequenced in a study of shared clonotypes between healthy human individuals. Clones were sequenced by immunoSEQ multiplex PCR, and TCRdb holds only the in-frame ones, with some missing. The table lists millions of clones, approximately 94% of them singletons, with more than 0.12% in the top ten. The sequencing input was naive CD4+ T cells sorted from blood. The sample's subset: CD45RA+ positively selected. The receptors derive from a young man in good health.

V usage is TRBV7-9 and J usage is TRBJ2-5, with a weak D call TRBD1 (6 bases). The DNA end is more similar to TRBJ2-7, so the J call may be wrong. This CDR3 has 14 amino acids. CDR1 and CDR2 (germline): SEHNR, FQNEAQ (reference sequence). The CDR3 DNA sequence: TGTGCCAGCAGCACCCGGGACACCATCTACGAGCAGTACTTC. Amino acid sequence: CASSTRDTIYEQYF.

The chain links TRBV6-6 to TRBJ1-4, with TRBD1 identical over 10 bases. The CDR3 consists of 16 residues. V was clipped by 5 bases and J by 0 bases; unmatched bases: 3. CDR1 and CDR2 from the germline V gene are MNHNY and SVGAGI (reference sequence). This CDR3 is CASSRDRGATNEKLFF. Written as DNA, the CDR3 is TGTGCCAGCAGTCGGGACAGGGGAGCAACTAATGAAAAACTGTTTTTT.

The chain recombines TRBV9 with TRBJ2-1, with D uncertain. The CDR3 loop spans 14 amino acids. Per the germline V gene, CDR1 is SGDLS and CDR2 is YYNGEE. V shed 0 bases and J shed 9 bases, with 13 bases lying between them. The CDR3 nucleotides read TGTGCCAGCAGCGTAGGAGGTTTCTTGGGTGAGCAGTTCTTC. Protein sequence: CASSVGGFLGEQFF.

A few counts support this clone. V and J are TRBV6-5 and TRBJ1-6; TRBD1 aligns across 7 bases. Germline CDR1 and CDR2: MNHEY and SVGAGI. V shed 7 bases, J shed 7 bases, and the junction held 7 bases outside the gene matches. The CDR3 has 14 amino acids. The CDR3 region has the DNA TGTGCCAGCAACACGCTGGGACAGAATTCACCCCTCCACTTT. Residues: CASNTLGQNSPLHF.

On this clone itself: The same CDR3 can be traced to other DNA sequences in this sample. The gene calls are TRBV10-1 and TRBJ1-6; 8 bases align to TRBD1. Trimming cost V 4 bases and J 10 bases; bases outside gene matches: 3. This CDR3 region has 13 residues. Germline values: CDR1 WNHNN, CDR2 SYGVQD (reference sequence). CDR3 nucleotides: TGCGCCAGCAGTGCCGACAGGGGATCACCCCTCCACTTT. Translated, it gives CASSADRGSPLHF.

As for this clone: Additional DNA sequences in this sample encode the identical CDR3. The chain has TRBV4-1 and TRBJ2-5; 12 positions agree with TRBD2. The CDR3 has 14 amino acids. V shed 6 bases, J shed 5 bases, and the junction held 4 bases outside the gene matches. The germline V gene has CDR1 MGHRA and CDR2 YSYEKL. The CDR3: CASSRLAGVETQYF. The CDR3 DNA sequence: TGCGCCAGCAGTCGACTAGCGGGGGTGGAGACCCAGTACTTC.

The V gene is TRBV11-2, the J gene TRBJ1-3, with a possible D match to TRBD1 (6 bases). Looked up from germline, CDR1 is SGHAT and CDR2 is FQNNGV. The CDR3 totals 17 residues. The V gene lost 4 bases and the J gene lost 3 bases, with 19 bases spanning the gap. The CDR3 loop is CASSSQLQGRFGNTIYF. The CDR3 DNA sequence: TGTGCCAGCAGCTCCCAACTACAGGGAAGGTTTGGAAACACCATATATTTT.

The chain recombines TRBV10-3 with TRBJ2-7; TRBD1 matches 8 bases. The germline V gene has CDR1 ENHRY and CDR2 SYGVKD. The CDR3 is made up of 11 amino acids. J gave up 12 bases and V 4 bases, and 5 bases lay outside the gene matches. The CDR3 region has the DNA TGTGCCATCAGTGGGGCAGGGGGCGCGTACTTC. Its translation is CAISGAGGAYF.

This clone was found once. The V gene is TRBV27, the J gene TRBJ2-1, with D maybe TRBD1 (5 bases). The V gene lost 8 bases and the J gene lost 4 bases, with 15 bases spanning the gap. From germline, CDR1 is MNHEY and CDR2 SMNVEV (reference sequence). The CDR3 has 14 amino acids. This CDR3 reads CASGDQGLYNEQFF. CDR3 bases: TGTGCCAGCGGGGATCAGGGCCTTTACAATGAGCAGTTCTTC.

About this clone itself: Other DNA sequences in the sample encode the same CDR3. The V gene is TRBV7-2, the J gene TRBJ2-5, with D possibly being TRBD1 (6 bases). The V end lost 2 bases, the J end lost 4 bases, and 8 bases lay between the germline ends. The germline gives CDR1 SGHTA, CDR2 FQGNSA. CDR3 length: 13 residues. The CDR3 is CASSLTRGETQYF. The CDR3 bases are TGTGCCAGCAGCTTAACCAGGGGAGAGACCCAGTACTTC.

The CDR3 spells CSACRTDYTEAFF. In nucleotides, the CDR3 is TGCAGCGCTTGTCGGACAGACTACACTGAAGCTTTCTTT. The chain links TRBV29-1 to TRBJ1-1; D is possibly TRBD1 (6 bases). Trimming stripped 7 bases from V and 3 bases from J, with 15 bases between. This CDR3 contains 13 residues. Germline V gives CDR1 SQVTM, CDR2 ANQGSEA.

The chain has TRBV7-8 and TRBJ2-7, with 7 bases matching TRBD1. This CDR3 comprises 14 residues. With V trimmed by 6 bases and J by 3 bases, 8 bases remained unmatched. Germline CDR1 SGHVS, CDR2 FQNEAQ. CDR3 protein: CASSITGQFYEQYF. CDR3 DNA: TGTGCCAGCAGTATAACGGGACAGTTCTACGAGCAGTACTTC.

A few counts support this clone. This chain uses TRBV19 with TRBJ1-6; TRBD1 matches 7 bases. Germline lookup yields CDR1 LNHDA and CDR2 SQIVND (reference sequence). This CDR3 comprises 13 residues. V shed 7 bases and J 10 bases; nucleotides not matched to a gene: 7. The CDR3 is CASNPTGVSPLHF. DNA for the CDR3: TGTGCCAGTAACCCCACAGGGGTATCACCCCTCCACTTT.

V gene TRBV12-1 combines with J gene TRBJ1-3; TRBD1, the table's D call, lacks a check against the DNA. TRBV12-1 is designated a pseudogene. The CDR3 is 18 amino acids. The CDR3 DNA is TGTGCCAGCGGACGCAGGACAGGCGATATCTCTGAAGGAAACACCATATATTTT. Encoded protein: CASGRRTGDISEGNTIYF.

The CDR3 loop is CAWSGTGTANTIYF. The CDR3 DNA follows: TGTGCCTGGAGCGGGACAGGGACGGCAAACACCATATATTTT. The genes are TRBV30 and TRBJ1-3, with TRBD1 matching 9 bases. The V and J ends lost 3 bases and 6 bases, in that order; junction bases with no gene match: 6. The CDR3 has 14 amino acids. Germline loops: CDR1 GTSNPN, CDR2 SVGIG (reference sequence).

The chain employs TRBV29-1 and TRBJ2-1, with 12 positions matching TRBD2. Germline assignment: CDR1 SQVTM and CDR2 ANQGSEA. With 2 bases clipped from V and 4 bases from J, the junction kept 9 bases outside the gene matches. The CDR3 contains 17 residues. The CDR3 protein is CSVEQPLAGGHYNEQFF. The CDR3 region has the DNA TGCAGCGTTGAACAGCCGCTAGCGGGAGGGCATTACAATGAGCAGTTCTTC.

The rearrangement links TRBV19 to TRBJ2-3; D is possibly TRBD2 (6 bases). This CDR3 spans 15 amino acids. The germline V and J ends were trimmed by 5 bases and 4 bases, with 16 bases remaining between them. The germline V gene has CDR1 LNHDA and CDR2 SQIVND (reference sequence). The CDR3 here is CASSLHAGTADTQYF. CDR3 in DNA: TGTGCCAGTAGTCTACATGCGGGAACGGCAGATACGCAGTATTTT.

The chain joins TRBV19 to TRBJ2-1; 8 bases map to TRBD1. J was trimmed by 9 bases and V by 7 bases; bases with no gene match: 14. The CDR3 spans 15 residues. Germline V gives CDR1 LNHDA, CDR2 SQIVND (reference sequence). CDR3 sequence (DNA): TGTGCCAGTACCCCGAGGGGCAGGGGGCGGGGTGAGCAGTTCTTC. The encoded protein is CASTPRGRGRGEQFF.